This T cell receptor (beta chain) was recorded in a study of blood T cell repertoires in COVID-19 (dated by TCRdb to about 2020). Background for the entire study: The collaborator samples originated in the United States, Italy and Spain and spanned the acute and convalescent phases of COVID-19. Deeply sampled blood TCRbeta repertoires from subjects exposed to, actively infected with, or recovered from COVID-19 were included in the dataset. Samples came from the ongoing ImmuneRACE study (first 160 participants) plus 1,254 subjects from 6 global collaborators. The prospective study material was composed of cDNA or gDNA derived from T cells, B-cell-depleted T cells, or PBMCs. The repertoires were made available in a free public database intended to serve as a resource for research on the immune response to SARS-CoV-2. Where available, HLA class I and class II types were obtained from metadata supplied by the sample provider rather than from assay-based typing. Sample metadata almost always included a de-identified subject ID, COVID-19 status, age in years and sex.

Participants in the prospective study were aged roughly 18 to 100 years, lived in more than 20 United States geographic areas, and enrolled through a virtual design. In the prospective study, cohorts were assigned on the basis of participant-reported clinical history obtained from a screening survey and a study questionnaire. Exposed participants were defined as having been in contact with someone with a PCR-confirmed or clinician-diagnosed COVID-19 case within 2 weeks of study entry. In the prospective study, mobile phlebotomists collected whole blood, serum and a nasopharyngeal or oropharyngeal swab from each participant. Prospective study participants could optionally give additional blood draws and questionnaires over an approximately two-month period. Blood samples from the prospective study were shipped frozen or at room temperature prior to DNA extraction. Inclusive of the bounding cysteine and phenylalanine, the CDR3 is 17 residues long. Only the CDR3 portion is preserved as DNA: 51 bases, with reading frame beginning at the first base. V loses 2 bases at its end and J loses 4 bases; junction bases beyond the gene matches: 10. The germline V gene gives CDR1 as KGHSH and CDR2 as LQKENI.

The immunoSEQ Assay, a bias-controlled multiplex PCR, was used to amplify TCRbeta CDR3 regions from genomic DNA. Regarding the original processing steps: Nucleated cell counts per sample were estimated from amplification of reference gene primers within the assay. To quantify the absolute abundance of each unique TCRbeta CDR3 rearrangement, sequence reads were collapsed and filtered. For each sample, productive Simpson clonality was calculated as the square root of Simpson's diversity index over productive rearrangements. Entries here come from immuneACCESS through TCRdb and include only in-frame sequences with V and J called. Some clones fail to appear in such tables; in the studies checked, an unresolved V gene covers under half of the shortfall, and the cause of the remainder is unknown. D and trimming come from the DNA, and the V and J calls and clone size come from that table. The sample contains hundreds of thousands of clones, nearly 90% of them found a single time. The ten largest clones take up about 1.5% of the sample.

This clone was counted between two and nine times. Its antigen remains undetermined. Base qualities are not recorded, but no much larger clone differs from it by a single base. Findings and caveats that apply to the study as a whole: Clinical and demographic metadata were provided uncurated, with the amount varying by source and participant.

Material for sequencing was PBMCs or T cells enriched from blood (not recorded which). The clonotype comes from a woman under 30 who had been exposed to COVID-19. The chain joins TRBV18 to TRBJ1-3; 8 nucleotides in the junction match TRBD1. The nucleotides are TGTGCCAGCTCACCAACGCCAATTGGGACAGGAGGAAACACCATATATTTT. Its protein product is CASSPTPIGTGGNTIYF.